The source of this T cell receptor (beta chain) is a study of T cells after posttransplantation cyclophosphamide. The related graft donor's blood sample was taken on the day of bone marrow donation. Study-wide points: Later blood repertoires were often dominated by clones from the donor CD8+ memory compartment.

A note on this clone: Its antigen is not identified.

Method: immunoSEQ multiplex PCR; TCRdb's copy keeps in-frame clones and lacks some. The sample includes approximately 47,000 clones, 92% of them seen just once. Germline values: CDR1 MGHDK, CDR2 SYGVNS. Between the trimmed V and J ends, which lost 2 bases and 1 base, there was a span of 8 bases. The CDR3 is 14 amino acids. The clonotype was recovered from a woman between 45 and 60 years old in good health and a related stem cell transplant donor. Sequenced material: PBMCs. The V gene is TRBV25-1, the J gene TRBJ1-1; D call uncertain. CDR3 coding DNA: TGTGCCAGCAGTGAAGTAGAGAGGAACACTGAAGCTTTCTTT. Its protein product is CASSEVERNTEAFF.